This is a list of T cell receptor beta chains from one sample in a study of shared T cell receptors in the human thymus. Data came from immunoSEQ multiplex PCR; TCRdb stores just in-frame clones and leaves some out. The top ten clones hold roughly 0.013% of a sample with roughly 550,000 clones, 75% to 80% of them seen once. This same sample was also part of a study on human thymus T cells.

The source material was thymocytes. These receptor sequences come from a boy less than two years old with a congenital heart defect. The conserved cysteine and the conserved F or W are not part of the CDR3 here. Each record gives: CDR3 protein, V gene, J gene.

cdr3_aa: SVGTSGYQETQY; v_call: TRBV29-1; j_call: TRBJ2-5
cdr3_aa: ASSHYGQGNSGANVLT; v_call: TRBV4-1; j_call: TRBJ2-6
cdr3_aa: ASSFGTGFNYGYT; v_call: TRBV5-8; j_call: TRBJ1-2
cdr3_aa: ASSQDGSQGGKGYGYT; v_call: TRBV4-3; j_call: TRBJ1-2
cdr3_aa: SVTGGRGTEAF; v_call: TRBV29-1; j_call: TRBJ1-1
cdr3_aa: ASRLIQGVYQPQH; v_call: TRBV28; j_call: TRBJ1-5
cdr3_aa: ASSQADSGEEPQH; v_call: TRBV4-1; j_call: TRBJ1-5
cdr3_aa: ASSLNNETQY; v_call: TRBV5-4; j_call: TRBJ2-5
cdr3_aa: ASRSRDLSYNEQF; v_call: TRBV25-1; j_call: TRBJ2-1
cdr3_aa: ASTGTSTDTQY; v_call: TRBV6-1; j_call: TRBJ2-3
cdr3_aa: ASSLGGDSKLEQF; v_call: TRBV5-8; j_call: TRBJ2-1
cdr3_aa: ASSQDPASGRINEQF; v_call: TRBV4-1; j_call: TRBJ2-1
cdr3_aa: ATATGGRPETQY; v_call: TRBV15; j_call: TRBJ2-5
cdr3_aa: ASSETATGKEKLF; v_call: TRBV7-2; j_call: TRBJ1-4
cdr3_aa: ASTLTWPGRPGQGRKGSYEQY; v_call: TRBV19; j_call: TRBJ2-7
cdr3_aa: ASRWRGGVDTQY; v_call: TRBV12-5; j_call: TRBJ2-3
cdr3_aa: ASSGGVQETQY; v_call: TRBV19; j_call: TRBJ2-5
cdr3_aa: ASSEACSGRSTDTQY; v_call: TRBV2; j_call: TRBJ2-3
cdr3_aa: ASSYPKTPWREQY; v_call: TRBV6-5; j_call: TRBJ2-7
cdr3_aa: ASSFRGQATAPQPQH; v_call: TRBV7-4; j_call: TRBJ1-5
cdr3_aa: ASRPDISGANVLT; v_call: TRBV6-4; j_call: TRBJ2-6
cdr3_aa: ASSIGGARGYT; v_call: TRBV19; j_call: TRBJ1-2
cdr3_aa: ASSRRLAGDPGELF; v_call: TRBV9; j_call: TRBJ2-2
cdr3_aa: ASSLSWDYNTGELF; v_call: TRBV27; j_call: TRBJ2-2
cdr3_aa: ASSQSRREVSYEQY; v_call: TRBV4-2; j_call: TRBJ2-7
cdr3_aa: ASSSHFRDVPEKLF; v_call: TRBV7-9; j_call: TRBJ1-4